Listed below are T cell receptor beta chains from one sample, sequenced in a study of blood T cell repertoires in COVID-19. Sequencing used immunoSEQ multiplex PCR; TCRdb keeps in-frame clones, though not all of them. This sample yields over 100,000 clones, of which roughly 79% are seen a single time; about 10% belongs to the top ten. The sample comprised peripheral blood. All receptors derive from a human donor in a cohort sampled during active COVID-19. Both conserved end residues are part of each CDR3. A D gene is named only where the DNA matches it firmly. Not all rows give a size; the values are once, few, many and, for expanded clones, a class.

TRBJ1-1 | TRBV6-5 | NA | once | CASSRVMNTEAFF | TGTGCCAGCAGCAGGGTAATGAACACTGAAGCTTTCTTT
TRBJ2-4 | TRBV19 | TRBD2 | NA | CASSIGLAGGLAKNIQYF | TGTGCCAGTAGTATAGGTCTAGCGGGGGGACTAGCCAAAAACATTCAGTACTTC
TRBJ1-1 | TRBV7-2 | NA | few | CASSLVHGTGSEAFF | TGTGCCAGCAGCTTAGTACATGGTACAGGGAGTGAAGCTTTCTTT
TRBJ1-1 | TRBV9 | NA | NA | CASSVGEGLNTEAFF | TGTGCCAGCAGCGTAGGAGAGGGCCTGAACACTGAAGCTTTCTTT
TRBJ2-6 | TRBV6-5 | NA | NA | CASSYSLRGGANVLTF | TGTGCCAGCAGTTACTCGCTTAGAGGTGGGGCCAACGTCCTGACTTTC
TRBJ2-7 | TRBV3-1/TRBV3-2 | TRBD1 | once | CASSQDWTGGSYEQYF | TGTGCCAGCAGCCAAGATTGGACAGGGGGATCCTACGAGCAGTACTTC
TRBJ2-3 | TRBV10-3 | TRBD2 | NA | CAISESGTSGVQYF | TGTGCCATCAGTGAGTCCGGGACTAGCGGGGTGCAGTATTTT
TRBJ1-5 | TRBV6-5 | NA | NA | CASIYGGFGQPQHF | TGTGCCAGCATCTACGGGGGTTTTGGACAGCCCCAGCATTTT
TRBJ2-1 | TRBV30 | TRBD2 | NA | CAWSAYEAGDYNEQFF | TGTGCCTGGAGTGCCTATGAAGCGGGGGACTACAATGAGCAGTTCTTC
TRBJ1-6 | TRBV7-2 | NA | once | CASSLNGLNNSPLHF | TGTGCCAGCAGCTTGAACGGACTGAATAATTCACCCCTCCACTTT
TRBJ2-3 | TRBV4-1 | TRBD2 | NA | CASSQGEGTQYF | TGCGCCAGCAGCCAAGGGGAGGGTACGCAGTATTTT
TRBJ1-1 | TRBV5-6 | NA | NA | CASSIQAGPAFF | TGTGCCAGCAGTATACAGGCCGGCCCAGCTTTCTTT
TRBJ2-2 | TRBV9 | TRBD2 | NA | CASSERGAPSTGELFF | TGTGCCAGCAGCGAGCGGGGGGCCCCGAGTACCGGGGAGCTGTTTTTT
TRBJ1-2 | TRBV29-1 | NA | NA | CSVVWPGEHGYTF | TGCAGCGTTGTTTGGCCAGGGGAGCATGGCTACACCTTC
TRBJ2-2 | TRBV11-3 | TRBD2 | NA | CASSLRRESTGELFF | TGTGCCAGCAGCTTGAGGCGGGAGAGCACCGGGGAGCTGTTTTTT
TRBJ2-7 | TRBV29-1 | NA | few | CSVDFLGGGVGEQYF | TGCAGCGTTGATTTTCTAGGGGGGGGTGTTGGCGAGCAGTACTTC
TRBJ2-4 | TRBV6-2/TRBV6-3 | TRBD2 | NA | CASSYRLAGLAKNIQYF | TGTGCCAGCAGTTACAGGCTAGCGGGGTTGGCCAAAAACATTCAGTACTTC
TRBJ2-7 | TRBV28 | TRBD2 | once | CASSDRGTSGHYEQYF | TGTGCCAGCAGCGATAGGGGGACTAGCGGCCACTACGAGCAGTACTTC
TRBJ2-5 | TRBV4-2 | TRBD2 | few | CASSQVQSGSFTVETQYF | TGTGCCAGCAGCCAAGTACAAAGCGGGAGTTTTACGGTAGAGACCCAGTACTTC
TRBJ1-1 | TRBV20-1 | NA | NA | CSVRENTEAFF | TGCAGTGTTCGGGAGAACACTGAAGCTTTCTTT
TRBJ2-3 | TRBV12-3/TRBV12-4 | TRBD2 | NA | CASSFPSGGVHF | TGTGCCAGCAGCTTTCCTAGCGGGGGCGTTCATTTT
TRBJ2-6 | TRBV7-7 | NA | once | CASSLDSTSGANVLTF | TGTGCTAGCAGCTTAGATTCTACCTCTGGGGCCAACGTCCTGACTTTC
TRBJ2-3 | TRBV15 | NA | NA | CATSTLNFGTDTQYF | TGTGCCACCAGCACCTTAAACTTTGGCACAGATACGCAGTATTTT
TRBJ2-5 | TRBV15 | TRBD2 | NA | CATSRVAGLQETQYF | TGTGCCACCAGCAGAGTAGCGGGGCTACAAGAGACCCAGTACTTC
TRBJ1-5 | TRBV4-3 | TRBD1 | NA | CASSQGQGASGNQPQHF | TGCGCCAGCAGCCAGGGACAGGGGGCTTCTGGCAATCAGCCCCAGCATTTT
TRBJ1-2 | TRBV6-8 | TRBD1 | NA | CASSPRDRAYGYTF | TGTGCCAGCAGCCCAAGGGACAGGGCCTATGGCTACACCTTC
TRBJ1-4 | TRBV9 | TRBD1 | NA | CASSETRGPVEKLFF | TGTGCCAGCAGCGAAACCAGGGGGCCGGTCGAAAAACTGTTTTTT
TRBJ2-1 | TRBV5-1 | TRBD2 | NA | CASSYSGLAGVYNEQFF | TGCGCCAGCAGCTATTCCGGGCTAGCGGGGGTTTACAATGAGCAGTTCTTC
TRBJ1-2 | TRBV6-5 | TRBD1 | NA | CASRPTGTGDYGYTF | TGTGCCAGCAGACCTACCGGGACAGGGGACTATGGCTACACCTTC
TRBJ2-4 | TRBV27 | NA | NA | CASRVPGEKNIQYF | TGTGCCAGCAGAGTTCCCGGGGAGAAAAACATTCAGTACTTC
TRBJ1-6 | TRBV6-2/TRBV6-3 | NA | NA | CASSYSKGRALYNSPLHF | TGTGCCAGCAGTTACTCGAAGGGCAGGGCGCTTTATAATTCACCCCTCCACTTT
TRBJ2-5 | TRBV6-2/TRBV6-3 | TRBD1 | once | CASSYSTGSKETQYF | TGTGCCAGCAGTTACTCGACAGGGTCTAAAGAGACCCAGTACTTC
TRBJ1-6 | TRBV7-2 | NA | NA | CASSLSPNSPLHF | TGTGCCAGCAGCTTAAGCCCAAATTCACCCCTCCACTTT
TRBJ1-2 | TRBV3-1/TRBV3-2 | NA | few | CASSQGEGIYGYTF | TGTGCCAGCAGCCAAGGGGAGGGTATCTATGGCTACACCTTC
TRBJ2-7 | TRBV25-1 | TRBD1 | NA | CASRGDRSSYEQYF | TGTGCCAGCAGAGGGGACAGGAGCTCCTACGAGCAGTACTTC
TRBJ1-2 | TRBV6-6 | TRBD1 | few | CASSSTGDYGYTF | TGTGCCAGCAGTTCGACAGGGGACTATGGCTACACCTTC
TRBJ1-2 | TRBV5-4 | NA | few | CASSLLQGNYGYTF | TGTGCCAGCAGCTTGTTGCAGGGGAACTATGGCTACACCTTC
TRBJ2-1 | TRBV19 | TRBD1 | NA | CASSREDRAYNEQFF | TGTGCCAGTAGTCGAGAGGACAGGGCCTACAATGAGCAGTTCTTC
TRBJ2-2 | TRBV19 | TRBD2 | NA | CAIAEVAGGTGELFF | TGTGCCATCGCCGAGGTAGCGGGGGGAACCGGGGAGCTGTTTTTT
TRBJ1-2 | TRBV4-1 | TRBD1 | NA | CASSLPGQGLRGYTF | TGCGCCAGCAGCCTGCCGGGACAGGGGCTACGGGGCTACACCTTC
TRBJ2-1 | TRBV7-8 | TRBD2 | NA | CASSLTRGADNEQFF | TGTGCCAGCAGCTTGACGCGGGGGGCGGACAATGAGCAGTTCTTC
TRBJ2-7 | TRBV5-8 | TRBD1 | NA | CASSLETGRHEQYF | TGTGCCAGCAGCTTGGAGACAGGGAGACACGAGCAGTACTTC
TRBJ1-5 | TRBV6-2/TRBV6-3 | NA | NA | CASSRQFNQPQHF | TGTGCCAGCAGTCGACAGTTCAATCAGCCCCAGCATTTT
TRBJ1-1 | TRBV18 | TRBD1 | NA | CASSVDRGLSEAFF | TGTGCCAGCTCAGTCGACAGGGGGCTTTCTGAAGCTTTCTTT
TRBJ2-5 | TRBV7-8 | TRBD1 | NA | CASSQRQGAWETQYF | TGTGCCAGCAGTCAACGACAGGGGGCATGGGAGACCCAGTACTTC
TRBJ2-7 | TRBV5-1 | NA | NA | CASSPLNVYEQYF | TGCGCCAGCAGCCCCCTAAACGTCTACGAGCAGTACTTC
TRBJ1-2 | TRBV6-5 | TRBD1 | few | CASSARTGAFYGYTF | TGTGCCAGCAGCGCTCGGACAGGGGCGTTCTATGGCTACACCTTC
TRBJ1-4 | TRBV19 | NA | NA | CASSHDRSGEKLFF | TGTGCCAGTAGTCACGACCGTTCAGGGGAAAAACTGTTTTTT
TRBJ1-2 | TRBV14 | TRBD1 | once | CASSHPGGQGRLWGYTF | TGTGCCAGCAGCCACCCAGGCGGACAGGGGAGGCTGTGGGGCTACACCTTC
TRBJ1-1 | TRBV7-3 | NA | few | CASSFSVRANTEAFF | TGTGCCAGCAGCTTCTCGGTCAGGGCGAACACTGAAGCTTTCTTT